The clone carrying this T cell receptor (beta chain) came up once. No antigen is known for it. With the Oncomine TCR Beta short-read assay, DNA from cultured CD4+ T cells was sequenced. TCRdb re-analysed the PCR reads in MiXCR, keeping a single row per CDR3 protein. Of some 18,000 distinct CDR3 sequences in the sample, roughly 63% were seen once. These data come from a study of vaccination and CD4 T cells after COVID-19. The sample's treatment: roughly 11-day PBMC culture with coronavirus spike peptide pools or control peptides (ViraFEST assay). First, ViraFEST expanded antigen-specific T cells with peptide pools, and next it sequenced the TCRs. Sequenced: CD4+ T cells from blood, cultured in vitro. This clonotype was sampled from a human donor who had recovered from COVID-19.

CDR3 bases: TGTGCCAGCAGAGAACGGGGCAAGGGTCCCCATAACTATGGCTACACCTTC. It encodes CASRERGKGPHNYGYTF. The J gene is TRBJ1-2, the V gene TRBV28; a possible D gene is TRBD1 (5 bases). The CDR3 totals 17 residues. From germline, CDR1 is MDHEN and CDR2 SYDVKM. V was cut by 6 bases and J by 1 base, with 21 bases left in between.